The 6 T cell receptor beta chains reported below all come from one sample, sequenced in a study of T cell repertoires in ileal Crohn's disease. Time point meaning: neoterminal ileum biopsy at postoperative endoscopy, about 6 months after surgery. Some clones are missing from TCRdb's copy, which holds only in-frame ones; the method was immunoSEQ multiplex PCR. The data contain roughly 16,000 clones, approximately 77% of them singletons. Sequenced sample: ileal tissue. These receptor sequences come from an adult with Crohn's disease.

The chain joins TRBV9 to TRBJ2-3; possible D gene TRBD2, 6 bases. Trimming shortened V by 4 bases and J by 6 bases, and 12 bases separated the two germline ends. CDR3 size: 13 residues. CDR1 is SGDLS and CDR2 is YYNGEE in the germline V gene. In DNA, the CDR3 is TGTGCCAGCAGCTCGCGGACTACTGATACGCAGTATTTT. It encodes CASSSRTTDTQYF.

This clone was seen a few times. This chain connects TRBV5-1 to TRBJ1-3; TRBD1 is a possible D gene (6 bases). CDR1 and CDR2 from the germline V gene are SGHRS and YFSETQ. The CDR3 extends over 16 amino acids. V lost 1 base and J lost 2, with 13 bases in between. This CDR3 is CASSLLQQGAGNTIYF. The CDR3 nucleotides read TGCGCCAGCAGCTTGTTGCAACAGGGAGCTGGAAACACCATATATTTT.

This chain joins TRBV4-2 and TRBJ2-3; a possible D gene is TRBD2 (6 bases). Germline loops: CDR1 LGHNA, CDR2 YNFKEQ. This CDR3 spans 16 amino acids. Trimming shortened V by 3 bases and J by 5 bases, and 18 bases separated the two germline ends. CDR3: CASSQWRGGYQDTQYF. The CDR3 DNA follows: TGTGCCAGCAGCCAGTGGCGGGGCGGCTATCAAGATACGCAGTATTTT.

The gene calls are TRBV9 and TRBJ2-5; weak D call: TRBD1 (6 bases). This CDR3 is built from 17 residues. Trimming removed 4 bases from V and 4 bases from J, with 23 bases in between. Germline CDR1 SGDLS, CDR2 YYNGEE. The DNA of the CDR3 is TGTGCCAGCAGCCCGATGGACAGCGGCCAGAGTGGAGAGACCCAGTACTTC. Amino acid sequence: CASSPMDSGQSGETQYF.

The rearrangement links TRBV25-1 to TRBJ2-5; 10 bases are a match to TRBD2. The J call may be faulty, since TRBJ2-7 better matches the DNA end. The CDR3 is 13 residues long. CDR1 is MGHDK, CDR2 SYGVNS, per germline. For the CDR3, the DNA is TGTGCCAGCGTAAATAGCGGGAGGTACGAGCAGTACTTC. This gives the protein CASVNSGRYEQYF.

The CDR3 region is CASSVGLATYNEQFF. As DNA, the CDR3 is TGTGCCAGCAGCGTGGGACTAGCGACATACAATGAGCAGTTCTTC. The chain has TRBV11-2 and TRBJ2-1, with 10 bases that match TRBD2. The CDR3 spans 15 residues. The V gene end was trimmed by 5 bases and the J gene end by 4 bases; junction bases not matched to a gene: 5. Germline V lookup: CDR1 SGHAT, CDR2 FQNNGV.